These 25 T cell receptor beta chains came from one sample sequenced in a study of blood T cell repertoires in COVID-19. Generated by immunoSEQ multiplex PCR, the TCRdb table keeps only in-frame clones and is missing some. Counted here are more than 250,000 clones, 86% occurring once; the ten biggest clones make up 1.5% to 2%. Source material: peripheral blood. These receptors originate from a woman aged 50 to 65 with acute or convalescent COVID-19.

The chain's CDR3 is CASSLWSRQGAWQPQHF. The CDR3 DNA follows: TGTGCCAGCAGTTTATGGTCTAGGCAGGGGGCTTGGCAGCCCCAGCATTTT. The V and J genes are TRBV28 and TRBJ1-5; 8 bases match TRBD1. Germline CDR1 reads MDHEN; CDR2 reads SYDVKM. Losses at the gene ends were 0 bases for V and 7 bases for J; bases not matched to a gene: 11. The CDR3 is 17 residues long.

The chain uses TRBV30 and TRBJ2-3; D remains ambiguous. V dropped 0 bases and J dropped 4 bases, with 14 bases sitting between them. The CDR3 loop spans 15 amino acids. Germline V gene sequence: CDR1 GTSNPN, CDR2 SVGIG (reference sequence). CDR3 sequence: CAWSVMAGLADTQYF. CDR3 sequence (DNA): TGTGCCTGGAGTGTAATGGCAGGCTTGGCAGATACGCAGTATTTT. Using reference TRBV30 and TRBJ2-3 for the parts outside the CDR3, the full variable domain is SQTIHQWPATLVQPVGSPLSLECTVEGTSNPNLYWYRQAAGRGLQLLFYSVGIGQISSEVPQNLSASRPQDRQFILSSKKLLLSDSGFYLCAWSVMAGLADTQYFGPGTRLTVL.

This chain connects TRBV6-2 or TRBV6-3 to TRBJ1-5; 9 nucleotides agree with TRBD1. CDR3 length: 17 residues. The J segment lost 1 base and the V segment lost 6 bases, leaving 10 bases of the junction unmatched. The germline V gene encodes CDR1 MNHEY and CDR2 SVGEGT. The chain's CDR3 is CASSQGTGFSSNQPQHF. The CDR3 DNA is TGTGCCAGCAGCCAAGGGACAGGGTTTTCGAGCAATCAGCCCCAGCATTTT.

The CDR3 DNA is TGTGCCAGCAGTGGGGGGACAGGGCCATATGGCTACACCTTC. Its translation: CASSGGTGPYGYTF. The chain links TRBV9 to TRBJ1-2, with 9 bases fitting TRBD1. V was clipped by 5 bases and J by 5 bases; unmatched bases: 7. This CDR3 has 14 residues. Germline CDR1 and CDR2: SGDLS and YYNGEE.

The CDR3 region has the DNA TGTGCCATCAGTGGGCTAGCGGGGGTCTACAATGAGCAGTTCTTC. This gives the protein CAISGLAGVYNEQFF. The chain joins TRBV10-3 to TRBJ2-1, with 10 nucleotides matching TRBD2. The germline gives CDR1 ENHRY, CDR2 SYGVKD. The CDR3 covers 15 residues. V was clipped by 4 bases and J by 3 bases; unmatched bases: 3.

The rearrangement links TRBV9 to TRBJ1-2; no reliable D call. V was trimmed by 0 bases and J by 5 bases, leaving 17 bases between them. This CDR3 has 16 amino acids. Germline CDR1 SGDLS, CDR2 YYNGEE. The CDR3 reads CASSVALGGGRYGYTF. The CDR3 DNA reads TGTGCCAGCAGCGTAGCTCTAGGCGGAGGGAGATATGGCTACACCTTC.

In its sample, this clone was seen once. The chain links TRBV6-5 to TRBJ2-3; the D gene is possibly TRBD2 (5 bases). The V and J ends lost 2 bases and 1 base respectively, with 10 bases between them. Per germline, CDR1 MNHEY and CDR2 SVGAGI. This CDR3 comprises 15 residues. The CDR3 region is CASSYGAAGTDTQYF. DNA of the CDR3: TGTGCCAGCAGTTACGGAGCGGCTGGCACAGATACGCAGTATTTT.

This clone was picked up one time. The gene calls are TRBV30 and TRBJ2-1, with D possibly TRBD1 on 6 matching bases. The V and J ends lost 7 bases and 0 bases respectively, with 16 bases between them. The CDR3 spans 15 residues. Germline lookup yields CDR1 GTSNPN and CDR2 SVGIG (reference sequence). The CDR3 DNA is TGTGCCTTGCTATTGGGACAATCCTCCTACAATGAGCAGTTCTTC. This gives the protein CALLLGQSSYNEQFF.

This rearrangement joins TRBV15 to TRBJ2-3; TRBD1 matches 10 bases. J lost 4 bases, V lost 2 bases, and 6 bases had no gene match. The CDR3 runs 16 residues. Germline CDR1 LNHNV, CDR2 YYDKDF (reference sequence). CDR3 coding DNA: TGTGCCACCAGCAGACAACGGGACAGGGGCGCAGATACGCAGTATTTT. Translation: CATSRQRDRGADTQYF.

The chain is built from TRBV7-8 and TRBJ1-1, with D possibly matching TRBD1 (5 bases). The V and J ends lost 4 bases and 4 bases respectively, with 16 bases between them. The CDR3 is made up of 15 amino acids. Germline V CDR1 and CDR2: SGHVS, FQNEAQ. The DNA for the CDR3 is TGTGCCAGCAGCTCGTACCCCCAGGGCGGCACTGAAGCTTTCTTT. Protein sequence: CASSSYPQGGTEAFF.

This clone was recorded a few times. The J gene is TRBJ1-2, the V gene TRBV4-2, with D tentatively TRBD1 (5 bases). The ends were cut back, 1 base at V and 0 bases at J, with 18 bases in the middle. The CDR3 contains 18 residues. Germline CDR1 reads LGHNA; CDR2 reads YNFKEQ. This CDR3 reads CASSQVGLRGLTNYGYTF. The CDR3 nucleotides read TGTGCCAGCAGCCAAGTAGGTTTGCGGGGACTCACTAACTATGGCTACACCTTC.

This clone showed up just once. The chain has TRBV5-1 and TRBJ2-1; no definite D call. V shed 2 bases and J shed 5 bases, with 8 bases lying between them. This CDR3 comprises 13 residues. Germline V lookup: CDR1 SGHRS, CDR2 YFSETQ. The CDR3 DNA sequence: TGCGCCAGCAGCTTCGCGGTAGACAATGAGCAGTTCTTC. Translated: CASSFAVDNEQFF.

The chain joins TRBV19 to TRBJ2-7; the D gene is possibly TRBD2 (6 bases). Trimming cost V 0 bases and J 2 bases, with 11 bases left between them. Germline V gives CDR1 LNHDA, CDR2 SQIVND (reference sequence). The CDR3 has 15 residues. In DNA form, the CDR3 reads TGTGCCAGTAGTATAGAGGGCGGGACCACCTACGAGCAGTACTTC. This sequence encodes CASSIEGGTTYEQYF.

The chain employs TRBV30 and TRBJ2-7, with 8 bases that match TRBD2. Germline values: CDR1 GTSNPN, CDR2 SVGIG (reference sequence). V trimming: 3 bases; J trimming: 4 bases; junction bases outside the gene matches: 17. This CDR3 comprises 17 residues. Written as DNA, the CDR3 is TGTGCCTGGAGCGGAACAAAACTGAAGGGACTAGTATACGAGCAGTACTTC. Its translation is CAWSGTKLKGLVYEQYF. Drawing the rest from reference TRBV30 and TRBJ2-7, the complete variable domain is SQTIHQWPATLVQPVGSPLSLECTVEGTSNPNLYWYRQAAGRGLQLLFYSVGIGQISSEVPQNLSASRPQDRQFILSSKKLLLSDSGFYLCAWSGTKLKGLVYEQYFGPGTRLTVT.

This chain joins TRBV11-3 and TRBJ2-1; a weak D match, TRBD1 (5 bases). Germline CDR1 and CDR2: SGHNT and YENEEA. Trimming removed 1 base from V and 6 bases from J, with 10 bases in between. This CDR3 is 14 amino acids long. The CDR3 sequence is CASSLAGPGNEQFF. CDR3 in DNA: TGTGCCAGCAGCTTAGCAGGGCCAGGCAATGAGCAGTTCTTC.

The rearrangement uses TRBV28 and TRBJ1-2; D perhaps matches TRBD1 (5 bases). Trimming removed 8 bases from V and 1 base from J, with 11 bases in between. The CDR3 is 13 residues long. Germline CDR1 reads MDHEN; CDR2 reads SYDVKM. CDR3: CASEKTVNYGYTF. The CDR3 DNA is TGTGCCAGCGAGAAGACAGTTAACTATGGCTACACCTTC.

This sequence joins TRBV7-2 and TRBJ2-3, with 9 bases lining up with TRBD1. This CDR3 is built from 15 residues. The junction had 7 bases not matched to a gene; V was cut back by 3 bases and J by 6 bases. The germline CDR1 and CDR2 sequences are SGHTA and FQGNSA. The CDR3 bases are TGTGCCAGCAGCTTCTCCGGACAGGGGTTGGATACGCAGTATTTT. Protein product: CASSFSGQGLDTQYF.

V is TRBV9 and J is TRBJ1-3; D perhaps matches TRBD1 (5 bases). The CDR3 extends over 15 amino acids. V was shortened by 1 base and J by 4 bases, with 12 bases between the two germline ends. Looked up from germline, CDR1 is SGDLS and CDR2 is YYNGEE. The CDR3 coding sequence is TGTGCCAGCAGCGTAATCGGGGGGGTCGGAAACACCATATATTTT. This codes for CASSVIGGVGNTIYF.

The chain has TRBV6-5 and TRBJ1-2; 7 bases are shared with TRBD1. The CDR3 extends over 15 amino acids. With 0 bases clipped from V and 3 bases from J, the junction kept 4 bases outside the gene matches. Germline CDR1 is MNHEY and CDR2 is SVGAGI. The CDR3 DNA sequence: TGTGCCAGCAGTTACTCCGCGACAGGGTACTATGGCTACACCTTC. Translation: CASSYSATGYYGYTF.

The gene calls are TRBV3-1 (or the pseudogene TRBV3-2) and TRBJ2-1; 7 nucleotides align to TRBD2. The germline V gene encodes CDR1 LGHDT and CDR2 YNNKEL (reference sequence). The junction had 8 bases not matched to a gene; V was cut back by 4 bases and J by 5 bases. CDR3 size: 15 residues. CDR3 loop: CASSLLGGGDNEQFF. Here the CDR3 DNA reads TGTGCCAGCAGCCTATTGGGGGGAGGGGACAATGAGCAGTTCTTC.

The rearrangement uses TRBV24-1 and TRBJ2-3; 7 bases map to TRBD1. The J segment lost 9 bases and the V segment lost 2 bases, leaving 7 bases of the junction unmatched. Germline CDR1 KGHDR, CDR2 SFDVKD. This CDR3 has 14 amino acids. This chain's CDR3 is CATSDWKRGPTQYF. The DNA of the CDR3 is TGTGCCACCAGTGATTGGAAGAGGGGGCCGACGCAGTATTTT.

The genes are TRBV28 and TRBJ2-3, with 12 bases aligning to TRBD2. Germline V CDR1 and CDR2: MDHEN, SYDVKM. CDR3 length equals 16 residues. The V segment lost 4 bases and the J segment 9 bases; nucleotides outside the gene matches: 11. Written as DNA, the CDR3 is TGTGCCAGCAGTTATATTGGACTAGCGGGATTTTCAACGCAGTATTTT. It encodes CASSYIGLAGFSTQYF.

The V gene is TRBV4-3, the J gene TRBJ2-7, with TRBD2 matching 9 bases. The V segment lost 0 bases and the J segment 3 bases; nucleotides outside the gene matches: 15. This CDR3 has 19 residues. Per the germline V gene, CDR1 is LGHNA and CDR2 is YSLEER. CDR3 nucleotide sequence: TGCGCCAGCAGCCAAGATTTTTTTCGCGCGGGAGGGATGAACTACGAGCAGTACTTC. Translation: CASSQDFFRAGGMNYEQYF.

The chain links TRBV14 to TRBJ1-6, with D uncertain. Trimming took 2 bases from V and 7 from J, leaving 18 bases between them. The CDR3 is 17 amino acids. Germline values: CDR1 SGHDN, CDR2 FVKESK. In nucleotides, the CDR3 is TGTGCCAGCAGCCAAAAAGGGAGGGCATCCCCAAATTCACCCCTCCACTTT. Its translation: CASSQKGRASPNSPLHF.

The CDR3 region is CASSIGLGGSTGELFF. Here the CDR3 DNA reads TGTGCCAGTAGTATAGGTCTGGGTGGGAGCACCGGGGAGCTGTTTTTT. V usage is TRBV19 and J usage is TRBJ2-2; D may be TRBD2 (5 bases). The length of the CDR3 is 16 residues. Germline CDR1 reads LNHDA; CDR2 reads SQIVND (reference sequence). V was clipped by 1 base and J by 4 bases, with 13 bases between them. The entire variable domain, with the rest obtained from reference TRBV19 and TRBJ2-2, is as follows: DGGITQSPKYLFRKEGQNVTLSCEQNLNHDAMYWYRQDPGQGLRLIYYSQIVNDFQKGDIAEGYSVSREKKESFPLTVTSAQKNPTAFYLCASSIGLGGSTGELFFGEGSRLTVL.